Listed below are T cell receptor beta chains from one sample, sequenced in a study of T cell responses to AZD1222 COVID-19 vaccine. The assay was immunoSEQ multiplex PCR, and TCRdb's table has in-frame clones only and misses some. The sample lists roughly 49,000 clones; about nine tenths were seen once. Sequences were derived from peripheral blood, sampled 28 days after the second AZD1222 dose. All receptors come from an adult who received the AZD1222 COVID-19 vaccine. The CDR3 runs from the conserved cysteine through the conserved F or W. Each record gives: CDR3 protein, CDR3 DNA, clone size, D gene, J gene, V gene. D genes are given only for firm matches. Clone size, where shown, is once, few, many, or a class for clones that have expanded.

CDR3: CASSQDFQGGELFF
DNA: TGTGCCAGCTCCCAGGACTTCCAGGGCGGGGAGCTGTTTTTT
size: few
D: -
J: TRBJ2-2
V: TRBV18

CDR3: CASSLDPSEGEKLFF
DNA: TGTGCCAGCAGCTTAGACCCCAGTGAAGGAGAAAAACTGTTTTTT
size: -
D: -
J: TRBJ1-4
V: TRBV7-9

CDR3: CASSLALAVYEQYF
DNA: TGCGCCAGCAGCTTAGCACTAGCGGTCTACGAGCAGTACTTC
size: -
D: TRBD2
J: TRBJ2-7
V: TRBV5-1

CDR3: CASSLSGIGALFF
DNA: TGTGCCAGCAGCTTATCAGGGATCGGGGCGTTGTTTTTT
size: -
D: -
J: TRBJ1-4
V: TRBV7-2

CDR3: CASSFRQNTEAFF
DNA: TGTGCCAGCAGCTTCCGACAGAACACTGAAGCTTTCTTT
size: -
D: -
J: TRBJ1-1
V: TRBV11-3

CDR3: CATSDSARGQFF
DNA: TGTGCCACCAGTGACTCCGCCCGGGGGCAGTTCTTC
size: -
D: -
J: TRBJ2-1
V: TRBV24-1

CDR3: CASRHRVVAKNIQYF
DNA: TGTGCCAGCAGGCACAGGGTCGTAGCCAAAAACATTCAGTACTTC
size: -
D: -
J: TRBJ2-4
V: TRBV28

CDR3: CASSPQGRAINEQFF
DNA: TGTGCCAGCAGTCCCCAAGGGAGGGCGATCAATGAGCAGTTCTTC
size: -
D: TRBD2
J: TRBJ2-1
V: TRBV28

CDR3: CASSHGESRTSPLHF
DNA: TGTGCCAGCAGCCACGGGGAATCGCGGACGTCACCCCTCCACTTT
size: -
D: -
J: TRBJ1-6
V: TRBV3-1/TRBV3-2

CDR3: CASSSRTGTYEQYF
DNA: TGCGCCAGCAGCAGCCGGACAGGGACCTACGAGCAGTACTTC
size: -
D: TRBD1
J: TRBJ2-7
V: TRBV5-1

CDR3: CASSLTPGFTGELFF
DNA: TGTGCCAGCAGCTTAACCCCTGGGTTCACCGGGGAGCTGTTTTTT
size: -
D: -
J: TRBJ2-2
V: TRBV7-3

CDR3: CASSHRGSTAHEQYF
DNA: TGTGCCAGCAGTCACAGGGGTTCTACGGCTCACGAGCAGTACTTC
size: -
D: TRBD1
J: TRBJ2-7
V: TRBV6-5

CDR3: CASSGSSYEQYF
DNA: TGTGCCAGCAGCGGGAGCTCCTACGAGCAGTACTTC
size: -
D: -
J: TRBJ2-7
V: TRBV2

CDR3: CASSLVPGGSGNTIYF
DNA: TGTGCCAGCAGCTTAGTTCCGGGAGGCTCTGGAAACACCATATATTTT
size: -
D: -
J: TRBJ1-3
V: TRBV11-2

CDR3: CASSPRGGSPLHF
DNA: TGTGCCAGCAGCCCCAGGGGGGGGTCACCCCTCCACTTT
size: -
D: TRBD1
J: TRBJ1-6
V: TRBV28

CDR3: CAIQYRTANTEAFF
DNA: TGTGCCATCCAATATAGGACAGCGAACACTGAAGCTTTCTTT
size: -
D: -
J: TRBJ1-1
V: TRBV28

CDR3: CASFNRGTGELFF
DNA: TGTGCCAGTTTTAACAGAGGCACCGGGGAGCTGTTTTTT
size: -
D: -
J: TRBJ2-2
V: TRBV2

CDR3: CASSSNTQGAGGYTF
DNA: TGTGCCAGCAGCTCTAACACCCAGGGGGCGGGTGGCTACACCTTC
size: -
D: TRBD1
J: TRBJ1-2
V: TRBV5-4

CDR3: CASGRDRGPGELFF
DNA: TGTGCCAGTGGGCGCGACAGGGGACCCGGGGAGCTGTTTTTT
size: -
D: TRBD1
J: TRBJ2-2
V: TRBV2

CDR3: CASSIMFGQGGDNEQFF
DNA: TGTGCCAGTAGTATAATGTTTGGACAGGGGGGGGACAATGAGCAGTTCTTC
size: -
D: TRBD1
J: TRBJ2-1
V: TRBV19

CDR3: CASSVGPEGGSGELFF
DNA: TGTGCCAGCAGCGTAGGGCCGGAGGGAGGATCCGGGGAGCTGTTTTTT
size: once
D: -
J: TRBJ2-2
V: TRBV9

CDR3: CASSYDRVRDEQFF
DNA: TGTGCCAGCAGCTATGACAGGGTACGGGATGAGCAGTTCTTC
size: -
D: TRBD1
J: TRBJ2-1
V: TRBV11-3

CDR3: CASSPIQGPWGGYTF
DNA: TGTGCCAGCAGCCCCATCCAGGGGCCCTGGGGTGGCTACACCTTC
size: -
D: -
J: TRBJ1-2
V: TRBV9

CDR3: CASRRTGYNSPLHF
DNA: TGTGCCAGCAGGAGGACAGGGTATAATTCACCCCTCCACTTT
size: -
D: TRBD1
J: TRBJ1-6
V: TRBV2

CDR3: CASSLTSGRSIQFNEQFF
DNA: TGTGCCAGCAGCTTAACTAGCGGGAGGTCCATTCAATTCAATGAGCAGTTCTTC
size: few
D: TRBD2
J: TRBJ2-1
V: TRBV7-9

CDR3: CASSEGVGNQPQHF
DNA: TGTGCCAGCAGTGAAGGTGTCGGCAATCAGCCCCAGCATTTT
size: -
D: -
J: TRBJ1-5
V: TRBV2

CDR3: CASSPRTGGNYGYTF
DNA: TGCGCCAGCAGCCCTCGGACAGGGGGTAACTATGGCTACACCTTC
size: once
D: TRBD1
J: TRBJ1-2
V: TRBV5-1

CDR3: CASGPTGMAEETQYF
DNA: TGTGCCAGTGGCCCCACCGGGATGGCGGAGGAGACCCAGTACTTC
size: -
D: -
J: TRBJ2-5
V: TRBV19

CDR3: CASSPGQGVQDTQYF
DNA: TGTGCCAGCTCACCAGGGCAGGGGGTCCAAGATACGCAGTATTTT
size: -
D: TRBD1
J: TRBJ2-3
V: TRBV18

CDR3: CASSPLDRGDTEAFF
DNA: TGTGCCAGCTCACCGTTGGACAGGGGGGACACTGAAGCTTTCTTT
size: -
D: TRBD1
J: TRBJ1-1
V: TRBV18

CDR3: CASLQGILSYEQYF
DNA: TGTGCCAGCTTACAGGGAATCCTCTCCTACGAGCAGTACTTC
size: few
D: -
J: TRBJ2-7
V: TRBV2

CDR3: CASSLEGGPFAEQYF
DNA: TGTGCCAGCAGCTTAGAGGGGGGACCCTTCGCAGAGCAGTACTTC
size: -
D: -
J: TRBJ2-7
V: TRBV11-3

CDR3: CASSSRGQGSTGELFF
DNA: TGCGCCAGCAGCTCCCGGGGACAGGGAAGCACCGGGGAGCTGTTTTTT
size: -
D: TRBD1
J: TRBJ2-2
V: TRBV5-1

CDR3: CASSVDPRGTSGRGGNEQFF
DNA: TGTGCCAGCAGCGTAGACCCCCGAGGGACTAGCGGGAGAGGAGGTAATGAGCAGTTCTTC
size: -
D: TRBD2
J: TRBJ2-1
V: TRBV9

CDR3: CAWDPDRGQGEAFF
DNA: TGTGCCTGGGACCCCGACAGGGGGCAGGGTGAAGCTTTCTTT
size: -
D: TRBD1
J: TRBJ1-1
V: TRBV30

CDR3: CASSGEGGDEAFF
DNA: TGTGCCAGCAGTGGGGAAGGGGGCGATGAAGCTTTCTTT
size: -
D: TRBD1
J: TRBJ1-1
V: TRBV6-4

CDR3: CASSTQGGLGDQPQHF
DNA: TGTGCCAGTAGCACTCAAGGGGGCTTAGGGGATCAGCCCCAGCATTTT
size: -
D: TRBD1
J: TRBJ1-5
V: TRBV19

CDR3: CASSGLNNEQFF
DNA: TGCGCCAGCAGCGGTTTAAACAATGAGCAGTTCTTC
size: -
D: -
J: TRBJ2-1
V: TRBV5-1

CDR3: CASTYGSFTDTQYF
DNA: TGTGCCAGTACGTACGGGTCTTTCACAGATACGCAGTATTTT
size: -
D: -
J: TRBJ2-3
V: TRBV19

CDR3: CASSPLDSGNTIYF
DNA: TGTGCCAGCAGTCCTCTAGACTCTGGAAACACCATATATTTT
size: -
D: -
J: TRBJ1-3
V: TRBV28

CDR3: CASSPGGVSNQPQHF
DNA: TGTGCCAGCAGCCCGGGGGGCGTTAGCAATCAGCCCCAGCATTTT
size: -
D: -
J: TRBJ1-5
V: TRBV5-6

CDR3: CASSLASRETQYF
DNA: TGCGCCAGCAGCTTGGCTAGCAGGGAGACCCAGTACTTC
size: -
D: -
J: TRBJ2-5
V: TRBV5-1

CDR3: CASTPGQTPGNEQFF
DNA: TGTGCCAGCACCCCGGGACAGACCCCAGGTAATGAGCAGTTCTTC
size: -
D: TRBD1
J: TRBJ2-1
V: TRBV6-5

CDR3: CASSPGQPANTGELFF
DNA: TGTGCCAGCAGTCCCGGACAACCGGCGAACACCGGGGAGCTGTTTTTT
size: -
D: -
J: TRBJ2-2
V: TRBV28

CDR3: CASSPDRVIGQPQHF
DNA: TGTGCCAGCAGTCCGGACAGGGTGATCGGCCAGCCCCAGCATTTT
size: -
D: TRBD1
J: TRBJ1-5
V: TRBV28

CDR3: CASSEGRDWETQYF
DNA: TGTGCCAGCAGTGAAGGAAGGGATTGGGAGACCCAGTACTTC
size: -
D: -
J: TRBJ2-5
V: TRBV6-1

CDR3: CASSPAGPALGDTQYF
DNA: TGTGCCAGCAGTCCAGCGGGTCCCGCCCTGGGAGATACGCAGTATTTT
size: -
D: -
J: TRBJ2-3
V: TRBV28

CDR3: CASSRQGGGSYNEQFF
DNA: TGTGCCAGTTCCAGACAAGGGGGAGGGTCCTACAATGAGCAGTTCTTC
size: -
D: -
J: TRBJ2-1
V: TRBV19

CDR3: CASSLDRLYEQYF
DNA: TGTGCCAGCAGCCTGGACAGGCTCTACGAGCAGTACTTC
size: -
D: TRBD1
J: TRBJ2-7
V: TRBV5-4

CDR3: CASSPGQTYEQYF
DNA: TGCGCCAGCAGCCCGGGACAGACCTACGAGCAGTACTTC
size: -
D: TRBD1
J: TRBJ2-7
V: TRBV5-1

CDR3: CSAAGRSSYNEQFF
DNA: TGCAGCGCTGCAGGCAGGAGCTCCTACAATGAGCAGTTCTTC
size: -
D: -
J: TRBJ2-1
V: TRBV29-1

CDR3: CASSRTSGAYEQYF
DNA: TGTGCCAGCAGCCGGACTAGCGGAGCCTACGAGCAGTACTTC
size: few
D: TRBD2
J: TRBJ2-7
V: TRBV3-1/TRBV3-2

CDR3: CSVAASYEQYF
DNA: TGCAGCGTTGCCGCTTCTTACGAGCAGTACTTC
size: -
D: -
J: TRBJ2-7
V: TRBV29-1

CDR3: CASSWTGAPEAFF
DNA: TGTGCCAGCAGCTGGACAGGGGCCCCTGAAGCTTTCTTT
size: -
D: TRBD1
J: TRBJ1-1
V: TRBV5-4

CDR3: CASSEGTLGHNEQFF
DNA: TGTGCCAGCAGCGAGGGAACGTTGGGCCACAATGAGCAGTTCTTC
size: few
D: -
J: TRBJ2-1
V: TRBV9

CDR3: CASSYNSGSGGDTQYF
DNA: TGTGCCAGCAGTTACAATAGCGGGAGCGGAGGAGATACGCAGTATTTT
size: -
D: TRBD2
J: TRBJ2-3
V: TRBV6-5

CDR3: CATSDSSGGYTDTQYF
DNA: TGTGCCACCAGTGATTCCTCCGGGGGATACACAGATACGCAGTATTTT
size: -
D: -
J: TRBJ2-3
V: TRBV24-1

CDR3: CASSNEGRGEQFF
DNA: TGTGCCAGCAGCAACGAGGGACGGGGGGAGCAGTTCTTC
size: -
D: -
J: TRBJ2-1
V: TRBV2

CDR3: CASSSRGLAGGANVLTF
DNA: TGTGCCAGCAGCTCCAGAGGACTAGCGGGTGGGGCCAACGTCCTGACTTTC
size: few
D: TRBD2
J: TRBJ2-6
V: TRBV5-7

CDR3: CASSPVGTFYEQYF
DNA: TGCGCCAGCAGCCCGGTGGGGACATTCTACGAGCAGTACTTC
size: -
D: -
J: TRBJ2-7
V: TRBV5-1